The 29 T cell receptor beta chains below all came from one sample that was sequenced in a study of shared clonotypes between healthy human individuals. Clones were sequenced by immunoSEQ multiplex PCR, and TCRdb holds only the in-frame ones, with some missing. Among approximately 440,000 clones listed, roughly three quarters were seen once. Sequencing input: PBMCs. These receptors were taken from a woman aged 40 to 55 in good health. Some clones in this sample may be carry-over from other donors' samples.

The CDR3 DNA reads as TGCGCCAGCAGCCCGGACAGGGTGGACCTTGGGGCTTTCTTT. This gives the protein CASSPDRVDLGAFF. The chain has TRBV5-1 and TRBJ1-1; TRBD1 matches at 8 bases. The CDR3 has 14 residues. Trimming cost V 4 bases and J 11 bases; bases outside gene matches: 13. The V gene's germline CDR1 is SGHRS and CDR2 YFSETQ.

The chain recombines TRBV29-1 with TRBJ1-1, with D perhaps matching TRBD1 (5 bases). V was pared by 6 bases and J by 0 bases, with 11 bases between. The CDR3 contains 13 residues. CDR1 and CDR2 from the germline V gene are SQVTM and ANQGSEA. CDR3 nucleotides: TGCAGCGTGTCCTCACAGGTGAACACTGAAGCTTTCTTT. Protein: CSVSSQVNTEAFF.

Worth noting for this clone: This may be a read error, as it is one base from a much larger clone. The conserved phenylalanine or tryptophan is not found at the CDR3 terminus, so this likely reflects a read error. The chain carries TRBV30 and TRBJ1-1; D is unclear. V was shortened by 1 base and J by 2 bases, with 5 bases between the two germline ends. The CDR3 extends over 12 amino acids. CDR1 GTSNPN and CDR2 SVGIG come from the germline V gene (reference sequence). The CDR3 loop reads CAWSGVNTEAFS. The CDR3 nucleotides are TGTGCCTGGAGTGGCGTTAACACTGAAGCTTTCTCT.

V is TRBV4-3 and J is TRBJ1-2, with 11 bases fitting TRBD1. Germline V CDR1 and CDR2: LGHNA, YSLEER. CDR3 size: 15 residues. J gave up 3 bases and V 1 base, and 1 base lay outside the gene matches. The CDR3, as DNA: TGCGCCAGCAGCCAAGGGACAGGGGGCGACTATGGCTACACCTTC. Protein sequence: CASSQGTGGDYGYTF.

Comment on this clone: A far bigger clonotype differs at one base, so this is likely a read error. The V and J genes are TRBV29-1 and TRBJ1-1; a possible D gene is TRBD1 (5 bases). Deletions cut 7 bases from V and 3 bases from J, with 21 bases between. The CDR3 runs to 15 residues. Germline lookup yields CDR1 SQVTM and CDR2 ANQGSEA. The CDR3 loop reads CSADPPTRGDTEAFF. DNA for the CDR3: TGCAGCGCCGATCCTCCTACAAGAGGGGACACTGAAGCTTTCTTT.

This clone was counted a single time. In DNA form, the CDR3 reads TGTGCCAGCAGCCCCGCGGGACAGCGTCAGGCTTTCTTT. This codes for CASSPAGQRQAFF. This sequence joins TRBV7-2 and TRBJ1-1; 7 positions match TRBD1. The CDR3 is 13 amino acids. Germline V gene data show CDR1 as SGHTA and CDR2 as FQGNSA. V was pared by 5 bases and J by 11 bases, with 11 bases of the junction left unmatched.

Remarks on this clone: Distinct nucleotide sequences in the sample also encode this CDR3. The chain combines TRBV30 with TRBJ2-2; 8 bases match TRBD2. This CDR3 has 13 amino acids. Unmatched junction bases numbered 5, after V lost 8 bases and J lost 3 bases. From germline, CDR1 is GTSNPN and CDR2 SVGIG (reference sequence). The CDR3 nucleotides are TGTGCCGGGACTAGAGATGACACCGGGGAGCTGTTTTTT. Protein: CAGTRDDTGELFF. The whole variable domain, remainder taken from reference TRBV30 and TRBJ2-2, is SQTIHQWPATLVQPVGSPLSLECTVEGTSNPNLYWYRQAAGRGLQLLFYSVGIGQISSEVPQNLSASRPQDRQFILSSKKLLLSDSGFYLCAGTRDDTGELFFGEGSRLTVL.

CDR3 loop: CASSPNTGEKLFF. CDR3 nucleotide sequence: TGTGCCAGCTCACCGAATACAGGGGAGAAACTGTTTTTT. The V and J genes are TRBV18 and TRBJ1-4; 7 bases line up with TRBD1. CDR3 length equals 13 residues. V gave up 3 bases and J gave up 11 bases; unmatched junction bases: 6. From germline, CDR1 is KGHSH and CDR2 LQKENI.

The gene calls are TRBV6-5 and TRBJ2-1, with a possible D match to TRBD1 (6 bases). V gave up 6 bases and J gave up 5 bases, with 17 bases separating them. CDR1 MNHEY and CDR2 SVGAGI come from the germline V gene. CDR3 length: 15 amino acids. CDR3 sequence (DNA): TGTGCCAGCAGCCGACAGGACCTTTCGGACAATGAGCAGTTCTTC. Amino acid sequence: CASSRQDLSDNEQFF.

The chain carries TRBV7-2 and TRBJ2-3; D not resolved. Trimming removed 3 bases at V and 0 bases at J, with 10 bases between. CDR3 size: 15 residues. Germline CDR1 is SGHTA and CDR2 is FQGNSA. The CDR3 is CASSFRHPSTDTQYF. The CDR3 bases are TGTGCCAGCAGCTTCCGACACCCGAGCACAGATACGCAGTATTTT.

The chain joins TRBV9 to TRBJ2-7, with unresolved D. Trimming took off 0 bases at V and 3 bases at J, with 13 bases between the two ends. Looked up from germline, CDR1 is SGDLS and CDR2 is YYNGEE. The CDR3 is made up of 15 amino acids. This chain's CDR3 is CASSVGGSQSYEQYF. The CDR3 DNA follows: TGTGCCAGCAGCGTAGGGGGTTCCCAAAGCTACGAGCAGTACTTC.

This rearrangement joins TRBV11-2 to TRBJ2-6; D is undetermined. The CDR3 is made up of 16 amino acids. In germline, CDR1 is SGHAT, CDR2 FQNNGV. The V end was cut by 3 bases, the J end by 0 bases, with 9 bases between. CDR3 DNA sequence: TGTGCCAGCAGCTTCTCAAGAGTCTCTGGGGCCAACGTCCTGACTTTC. Translated: CASSFSRVSGANVLTF.

The chain combines TRBV5-4 with TRBJ1-4; 10 bases map to TRBD1. Looked up from germline, CDR1 is SGHNT and CDR2 is YYREEE (reference sequence). V gave up 1 base and J gave up 10 bases; unmatched junction bases: 7. CDR3 size: 15 residues. The CDR3 DNA sequence: TGTGCCAGCAGCTTGAGGACAGGGGGAAGTGTAAAACTGTTTTTT. This codes for CASSLRTGGSVKLFF. Using reference TRBV5-4 and TRBJ1-4 for the parts outside the CDR3, the full variable domain is ETGVTQSPTHLIKTRGQQVTLRCSSQSGHNTVSWYQQALGQGPQFIFQYYREEENGRGNFPPRFSGLQFPNYSSELNVNALELDDSALYLCASSLRTGGSVKLFFGSGTQLSVL.

A note on this clone: This sequence may be a read error, since a much larger clone differs from it by one base. The sample holds other DNA sequences that translate to the same CDR3. This sequence joins TRBV4-3 and TRBJ2-3; 7 bases map to TRBD1. This CDR3 contains 15 residues. From germline, CDR1 is LGHNA and CDR2 YSLEER. The CDR3 DNA reads TGCGCCAGCAGCCAGGAGCTTAGAGGGACAGATGCGCAGTATTTT. Its protein product is CASSQELRGTDAQYF.

CDR3 bases: TGCGCCAGCAGCCCCGGGGCTACTAGCACAGATACGCAGTATTTT. Translating gives CASSPGATSTDTQYF. The chain carries TRBV5-1 and TRBJ2-3; D possibly uses TRBD1 or TRBD2 (5 bases each). V dropped 4 bases and J dropped 0 bases, with 12 bases sitting between them. Germline CDR1 and CDR2: SGHRS and YFSETQ. This CDR3 has 15 amino acids.

This chain connects TRBV7-6 to TRBJ2-7; D is possibly TRBD1 (6 bases). The CDR3 has 15 amino acids. Trimming left V 5 bases short and J 4 bases short, with 18 bases between. The germline CDR1 and CDR2 sequences are SGHVS and FNYEAQ. The CDR3 region is CASSPQGSRGYEQYF. The CDR3 DNA reads TGTGCCAGCAGCCCGCAGGGGAGCAGGGGATACGAGCAGTACTTC.

The chain combines TRBV9 with TRBJ2-1, with D uncertain. The CDR3 covers 16 residues. The ends were cut back, 4 bases at V and 0 bases at J, with 14 bases in the middle. Germline lookup yields CDR1 SGDLS and CDR2 YYNGEE. The CDR3 loop is CASSPRLVYSYNEQFF. CDR3 bases: TGTGCCAGCAGCCCCCGACTGGTCTACTCCTACAATGAGCAGTTCTTC.

The chain carries TRBV19 and TRBJ2-7, with 8 bases lining up with TRBD1. The CDR3 loop spans 14 amino acids. From germline, CDR1 is LNHDA and CDR2 SQIVND (reference sequence). V was pared by 4 bases and J by 1 base, with 3 bases of the junction left unmatched. The CDR3 sequence is CASSTGQASYEQYF. The DNA of the CDR3 is TGTGCCAGTAGTACGGGACAGGCTTCCTACGAGCAGTACTTC.

V and J are TRBV30 and TRBJ2-1, with 16 bases that match TRBD2. Germline lookup yields CDR1 GTSNPN and CDR2 SVGIG (reference sequence). The junction had 11 bases not matched to a gene; V was cut back by 4 bases and J by 14 bases. The CDR3 has 15 amino acids. The CDR3 loop reads CAWNLKGLAGGREFF. For the CDR3, the DNA is TGTGCCTGGAACCTAAAGGGACTAGCGGGAGGGAGGGAGTTCTTC.

The rearrangement uses TRBV19 and TRBJ2-3; TRBD2 aligns across 9 bases. The CDR3 contains 15 residues. J was trimmed by 6 bases and V by 4 bases; bases with no gene match: 8. Germline loops: CDR1 LNHDA, CDR2 SQIVND (reference sequence). In DNA form, the CDR3 reads TGTGCCAGTAGTACCTCGTGGAGCGGGAGGGATACGCAGTATTTT. Protein product: CASSTSWSGRDTQYF. The variable domain in full, with the rest retrieved from reference TRBV19 and TRBJ2-3, is DGGITQSPKYLFRKEGQNVTLSCEQNLNHDAMYWYRQDPGQGLRLIYYSQIVNDFQKGDIAEGYSVSREKKESFPLTVTSAQKNPTAFYLCASSTSWSGRDTQYFGPGTRLTVL.

V and J are TRBV6-4 and TRBJ2-4, with D possibly being TRBD1 (6 bases). The germline V and J ends were trimmed by 2 bases and 0 bases, with 11 bases remaining between them. This CDR3 has 16 residues. CDR1 is MRHNA and CDR2 is SNTAGT in the germline V gene. The CDR3 nucleotides read TGTGCCAGCAGTGACCCGGACAGCCTAGCCAAAAACATTCAGTACTTC. Its translation is CASSDPDSLAKNIQYF.

V gene TRBV7-3 combines with J gene TRBJ2-2; D uncertain. CDR1 is SGHTA, CDR2 FQGTGA, per germline. The length of the CDR3 is 13 residues. V was clipped by 4 bases and J by 6 bases, with 9 bases between them. The CDR3 bases are TGTGCCAGCAGCTCCGACCCCGCCGGGGAGCTGTTTTTT. This encodes CASSSDPAGELFF.

This chain joins TRBV29-1 and TRBJ2-3, with D perhaps TRBD1 (5 bases). Germline assignment: CDR1 SQVTM and CDR2 ANQGSEA. Trimming removed 3 bases at V and 6 bases at J, with 16 bases between. The CDR3 covers 14 residues. Here the CDR3 reads CSVDLGQGGDTQYF. In nucleotides, the CDR3 is TGCAGCGTTGACCTGGGGCAGGGTGGGGATACGCAGTATTTT.

This chain links TRBV5-8 with TRBJ1-5; D possibly corresponds to TRBD1 (5 bases). V was trimmed by 0 bases and J by 4 bases, leaving 8 bases between them. The CDR3 has 14 residues. In germline, CDR1 is SGHTS, CDR2 YDEGEE. The CDR3 DNA sequence: TGTGCCAGCAGCTTGGCAGGGTTAAATCAGCCCCAGCATTTT. This encodes CASSLAGLNQPQHF.

The chain joins TRBV5-1 to TRBJ2-1; 8 nucleotides agree with TRBD2. Looked up from germline, CDR1 is SGHRS and CDR2 is YFSETQ. This CDR3 has 17 residues. With V trimmed by 0 bases and J by 0 bases, 5 bases remained unmatched. CDR3 region: CASSLASGSTSYNEQFF. The CDR3 DNA reads TGCGCCAGCAGCTTGGCCAGCGGGAGCACCTCCTACAATGAGCAGTTCTTC.

This clone was detected many times. This chain connects TRBV18 to TRBJ2-7, with D perhaps assigned TRBD1 or TRBD2 (5 bases each). V was trimmed by 4 bases and J by 0 bases, leaving 7 bases between them. Germline lookup yields CDR1 KGHSH and CDR2 LQKENI. This CDR3 is built from 13 residues. The CDR3 reads CASSQGSSYEQYF. In nucleotides, the CDR3 is TGTGCCAGCTCACAGGGGAGCTCCTACGAGCAGTACTTC. Variable domain in full (rest from reference TRBV18 and TRBJ2-7): NAGVMQNPRHLVRRRGQEARLRCSPMKGHSHVYWYRQLPEEGLKFMVYLQKENIIDESGMPKERFSAEFPKEGPSILRIQQVVRGDSAAYFCASSQGSSYEQYFGPGTRLTVT.

J is TRBJ2-7 and V is TRBV5-1; TRBD1 might be the D (6 bases). CDR3 length: 15 residues. CDR1 is SGHRS, CDR2 YFSETQ, per germline. V lost 2 bases and J lost 2, with 14 bases in between. The CDR3 region has the DNA TGCGCCAGCAGCTTAATCCAACAGGGACCCTACGAGCAGTACTTC. Its translation: CASSLIQQGPYEQYF.

This clone was recorded once. The chain combines TRBV7-9 with TRBJ2-1; the D call may be TRBD1 or TRBD2 (5 bases each). The CDR3 spans 14 residues. The V and J ends lost 5 bases and 8 bases respectively, with 16 bases between them. Germline V gene lookup returns CDR1 SEHNR and CDR2 FQNEAQ (reference sequence). The CDR3 region is CASSRQGVRDEQFF. The CDR3 region has the DNA TGTGCCAGCAGCAGGCAGGGTGTGAGGGATGAGCAGTTCTTC.

The chain has TRBV13 and TRBJ1-3; no reliable D call. V lost 0 bases and J 2 bases, leaving 8 bases between the germline ends. CDR1 and CDR2 from the germline V gene are PRHDT and FYEKMQ (reference sequence). The CDR3 spans 15 residues. The CDR3 loop is CASSLGGRAGNTIYF. CDR3 DNA: TGTGCCAGCAGCTTAGGCGGTAGGGCTGGAAACACCATATATTTT. Full variable domain (remainder filled in from reference TRBV13 and TRBJ1-3): AAGVIQSPRHLIKEKRETATLKCYPIPRHDTVYWYQQGPGQDPQFLISFYEKMQSDKGSIPDRFSAQQFSDYHSELNMSSLELGDSALYFCASSLGGRAGNTIYFGEGSWLTVV.